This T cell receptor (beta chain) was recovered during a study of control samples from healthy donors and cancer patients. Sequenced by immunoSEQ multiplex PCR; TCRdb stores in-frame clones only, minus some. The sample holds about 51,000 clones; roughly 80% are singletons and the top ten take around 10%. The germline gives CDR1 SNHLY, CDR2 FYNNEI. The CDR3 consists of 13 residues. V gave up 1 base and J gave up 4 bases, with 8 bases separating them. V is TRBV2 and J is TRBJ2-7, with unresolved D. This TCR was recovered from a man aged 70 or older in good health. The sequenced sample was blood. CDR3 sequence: CASSEGPRYEQYF. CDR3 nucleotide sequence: TGTGCCAGCAGTGAAGGTCCAAGGTACGAGCAGTACTTC. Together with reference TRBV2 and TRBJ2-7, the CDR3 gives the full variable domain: EPEVTQTPSHQVTQMGQEVILRCVPISNHLYFYWYRQILGQKVEFLVSFYNNEISEKSEIFDDQFSVERPDGSNFTLKIRSTKLEDSAMYFCASSEGPRYEQYFGPGTRLTVT.